Here is one T cell receptor (beta chain) with its context. Profiling relied on immunoSEQ multiplex PCR, and the TCRdb table lists in-frame clones only, not all of them. The sample has approximately 78,000 clones, around 73% seen once; the top ten hold 7% to 8.5%. These data are taken from a study of radiotherapy plus CTLA-4 blockade in lung cancer. CDR3 size: 15 residues. In germline, CDR1 is MRHNA, CDR2 SNTAGT. V dropped 6 bases and J dropped 0 bases, with 12 bases sitting between them. The TCR comes from a human donor with non-small cell lung cancer who had a complete response to radiotherapy plus ipilimumab. The V gene is TRBV6-4, the J gene TRBJ1-3, with unresolved D. The sample here was peripheral blood, taken from a patient treated with radiotherapy plus ipilimumab. This CDR3 is CASSGRGNSGNTIYF. CDR3 nucleotides: TGTGCCAGCAGCGGGAGAGGGAACTCTGGAAACACCATATATTTT.